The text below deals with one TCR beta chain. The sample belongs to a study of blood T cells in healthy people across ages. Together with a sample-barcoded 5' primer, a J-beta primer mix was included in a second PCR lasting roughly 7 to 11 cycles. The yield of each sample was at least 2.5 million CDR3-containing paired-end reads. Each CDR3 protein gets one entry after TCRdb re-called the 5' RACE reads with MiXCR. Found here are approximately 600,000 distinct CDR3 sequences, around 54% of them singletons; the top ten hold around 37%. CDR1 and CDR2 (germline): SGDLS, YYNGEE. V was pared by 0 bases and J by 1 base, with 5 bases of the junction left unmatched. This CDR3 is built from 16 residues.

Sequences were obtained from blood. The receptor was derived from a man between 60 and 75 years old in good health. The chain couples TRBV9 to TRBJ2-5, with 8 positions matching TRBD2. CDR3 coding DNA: TGTGCCAGCAGCGTAGGAGCTAGCGGGTTCCAAGAGACCCAGTACTTC. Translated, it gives CASSVGASGFQETQYF. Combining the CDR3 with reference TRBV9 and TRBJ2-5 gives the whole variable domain DSGVTQTPKHLITATGQRVTLRCSPRSGDLSVYWYQQSLDQGLQFLIQYYNGEERAKGNILERFSAQQFPDLHSELNLSSLELGDSALYFCASSVGASGFQETQYFGPGTRLLVL.